The text below deals with one T cell receptor beta chain. These data belong to a study of blood T cell repertoires in COVID-19. The CDR3 extends over 17 amino acids. The protocol was immunoSEQ multiplex PCR, while the TCRdb copy is restricted to in-frame clones and leaves out a portion. Altogether 250,000 or so clones are present, roughly 80% being singletons, with the ten largest covering around 3.6%. The clonotype comes from a man in his fifties who had recovered from COVID-19. Sequencing input: PBMCs or T cells enriched from blood (not recorded which). The J gene is TRBJ2-4, the V gene TRBV1; no check of the table's D call, TRBD2, against the DNA was made. TRBV1 is noted as a pseudogene. CDR3 coding DNA: TGCACCAGCAGCCGAGACCTCCTAGCACGCGGGAGTAACATTCAGTACTTC. Translated: CTSSRDLLARGSNIQYF.